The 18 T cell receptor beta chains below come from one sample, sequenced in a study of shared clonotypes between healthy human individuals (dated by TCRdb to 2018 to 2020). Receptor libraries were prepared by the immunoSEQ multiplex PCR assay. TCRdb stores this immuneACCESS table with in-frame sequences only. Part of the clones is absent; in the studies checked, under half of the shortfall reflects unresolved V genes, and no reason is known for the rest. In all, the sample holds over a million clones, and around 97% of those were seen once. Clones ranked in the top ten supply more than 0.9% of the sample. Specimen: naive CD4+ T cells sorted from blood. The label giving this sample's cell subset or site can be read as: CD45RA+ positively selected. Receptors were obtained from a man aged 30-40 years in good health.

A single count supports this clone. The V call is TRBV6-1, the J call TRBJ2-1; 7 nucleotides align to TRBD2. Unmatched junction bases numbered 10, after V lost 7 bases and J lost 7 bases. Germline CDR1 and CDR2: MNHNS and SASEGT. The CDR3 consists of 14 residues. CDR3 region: CASTRGLPSNEQFF. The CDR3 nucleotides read TGTGCCAGCACCCGGGGACTACCCTCGAATGAGCAGTTCTTC.

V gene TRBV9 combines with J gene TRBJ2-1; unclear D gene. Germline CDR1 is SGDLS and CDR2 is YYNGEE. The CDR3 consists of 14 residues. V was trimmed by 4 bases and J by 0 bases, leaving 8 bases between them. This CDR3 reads CASSLASSYNEQFF. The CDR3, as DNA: TGTGCCAGCAGCTTGGCAAGCTCCTACAATGAGCAGTTCTTC.

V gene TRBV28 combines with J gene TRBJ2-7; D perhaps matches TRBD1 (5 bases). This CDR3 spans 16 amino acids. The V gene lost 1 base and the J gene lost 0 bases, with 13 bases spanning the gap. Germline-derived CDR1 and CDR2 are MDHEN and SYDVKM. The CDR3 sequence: CASSLFGALSSYEQYF. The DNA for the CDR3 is TGTGCCAGCAGTTTATTTGGGGCTTTAAGCTCCTACGAGCAGTACTTC. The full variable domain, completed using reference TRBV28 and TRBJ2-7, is DVKVTQSSRYLVKRTGEKVFLECVQDMDHENMFWYRQDPGLGLRLIYFSYDVKMKEKGDIPEGYSVSREKKERFSLILESASTNQTSMYLCASSLFGALSSYEQYFGPGTRLTVT.

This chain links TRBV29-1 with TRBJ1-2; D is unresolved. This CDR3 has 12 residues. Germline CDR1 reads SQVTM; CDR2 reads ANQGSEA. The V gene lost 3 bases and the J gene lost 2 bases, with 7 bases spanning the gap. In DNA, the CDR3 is TGCAGCGTTGATTCAAGGAACTATGGCTACACCTTC. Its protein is CSVDSRNYGYTF.

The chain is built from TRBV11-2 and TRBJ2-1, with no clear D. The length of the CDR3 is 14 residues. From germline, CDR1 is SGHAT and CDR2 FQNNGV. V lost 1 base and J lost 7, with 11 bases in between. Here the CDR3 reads CASSLVAGVNEQFF. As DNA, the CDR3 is TGTGCCAGCAGCTTAGTTGCAGGAGTTAATGAGCAGTTCTTC.

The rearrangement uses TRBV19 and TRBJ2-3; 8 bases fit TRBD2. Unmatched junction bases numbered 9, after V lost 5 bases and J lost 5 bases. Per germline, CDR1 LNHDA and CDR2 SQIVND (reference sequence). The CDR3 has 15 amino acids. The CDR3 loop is CASSEIAGLVDTQYF. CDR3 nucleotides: TGTGCCAGTAGTGAAATAGCGGGATTGGTAGATACGCAGTATTTT.

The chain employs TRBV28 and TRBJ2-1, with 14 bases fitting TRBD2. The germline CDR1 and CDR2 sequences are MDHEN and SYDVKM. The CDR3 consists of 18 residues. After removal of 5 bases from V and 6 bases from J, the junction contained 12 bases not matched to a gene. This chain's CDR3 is CASSASTSGRAVGNEQFF. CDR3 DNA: TGTGCCAGCAGTGCGTCGACTAGCGGGAGGGCCGTGGGCAATGAGCAGTTCTTC.

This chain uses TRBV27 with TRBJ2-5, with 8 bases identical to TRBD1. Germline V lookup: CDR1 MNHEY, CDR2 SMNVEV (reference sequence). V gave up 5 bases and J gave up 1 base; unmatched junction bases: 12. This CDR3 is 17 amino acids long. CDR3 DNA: TGTGCCAGCAGTCGTCGAGGGGACAGGTTAATCCAAGAGACCCAGTACTTC. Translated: CASSRRGDRLIQETQYF.

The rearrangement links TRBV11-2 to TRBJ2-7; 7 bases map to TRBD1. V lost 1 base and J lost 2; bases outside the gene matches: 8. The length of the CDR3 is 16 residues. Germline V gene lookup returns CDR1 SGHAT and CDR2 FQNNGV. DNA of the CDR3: TGTGCCAGCAGCTTAGCAACGTGGGACAGAGCCTACGAGCAGTACTTC. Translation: CASSLATWDRAYEQYF.

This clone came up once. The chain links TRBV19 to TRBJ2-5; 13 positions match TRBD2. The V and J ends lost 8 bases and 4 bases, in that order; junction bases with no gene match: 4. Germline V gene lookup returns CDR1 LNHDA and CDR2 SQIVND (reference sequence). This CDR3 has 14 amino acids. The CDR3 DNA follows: TGTGCCAGTCGGACTAGCGGGAGTATAGAGACCCAGTACTTC. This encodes CASRTSGSIETQYF.

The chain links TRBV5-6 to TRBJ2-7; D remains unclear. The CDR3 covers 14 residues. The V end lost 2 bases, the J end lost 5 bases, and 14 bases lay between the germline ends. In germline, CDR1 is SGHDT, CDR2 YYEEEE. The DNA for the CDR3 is TGTGCCAGCAGCTTAGGCCGTGGAGTCGACGAGCAGTACTTC. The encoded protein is CASSLGRGVDEQYF.

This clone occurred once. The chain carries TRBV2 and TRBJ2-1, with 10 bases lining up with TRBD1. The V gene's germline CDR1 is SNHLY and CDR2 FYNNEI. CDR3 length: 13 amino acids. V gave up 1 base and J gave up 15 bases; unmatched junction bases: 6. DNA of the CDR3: TGTGCCAGCAGTGAAGAGGGACAGGGGTTGTCGTTCTTC. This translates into CASSEEGQGLSFF.

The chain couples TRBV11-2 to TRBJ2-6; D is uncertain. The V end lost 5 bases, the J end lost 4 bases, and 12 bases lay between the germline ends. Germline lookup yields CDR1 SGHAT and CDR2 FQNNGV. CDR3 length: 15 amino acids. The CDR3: CASSGLLWGANVLTF. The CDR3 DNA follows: TGTGCCAGCAGCGGGCTTTTATGGGGGGCCAACGTCCTGACTTTC. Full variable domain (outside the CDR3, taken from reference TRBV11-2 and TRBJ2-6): EAGVAQSPRYKIIEKRQSVAFWCNPISGHATLYWYQQILGQGPKLLIQFQNNGVVDDSQLPKDRFSAERLKGVDSTLKIQPAKLEDSAVYLCASSGLLWGANVLTFGAGSRLTVL.

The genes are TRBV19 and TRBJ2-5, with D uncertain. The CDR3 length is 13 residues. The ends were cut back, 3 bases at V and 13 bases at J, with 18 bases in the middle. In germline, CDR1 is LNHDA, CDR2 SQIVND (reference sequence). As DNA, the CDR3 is TGTGCCAGTAGTATCCTCTTGTCGGCGCAGCCGTACTTC. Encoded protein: CASSILLSAQPYF.

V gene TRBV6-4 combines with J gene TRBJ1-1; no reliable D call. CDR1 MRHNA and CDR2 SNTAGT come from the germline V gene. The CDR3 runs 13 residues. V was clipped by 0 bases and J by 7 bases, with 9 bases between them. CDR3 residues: CASSDSFRGEAFF. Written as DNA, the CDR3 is TGTGCCAGCAGTGACTCCTTTCGGGGTGAAGCTTTCTTT.

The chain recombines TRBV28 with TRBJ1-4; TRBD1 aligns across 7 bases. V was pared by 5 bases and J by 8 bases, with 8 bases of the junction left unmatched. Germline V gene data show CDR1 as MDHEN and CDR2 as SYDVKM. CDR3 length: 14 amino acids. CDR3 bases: TGTGCCAGCAGTCCAACAGGGGCGGGAGAAAAACTGTTTTTT. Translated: CASSPTGAGEKLFF.

CDR3 protein: CASSRLPGGYGYTF. Here the CDR3 DNA reads TGTGCCAGCAGCAGGCTTCCAGGTGGATATGGCTACACCTTC. The V and J genes are TRBV7-9 and TRBJ1-2, with D unclear. Germline-derived CDR1 and CDR2 are SEHNR and FQNEAQ (reference sequence). This CDR3 contains 14 residues. V lost 5 bases and J 5 bases, leaving 15 bases between the germline ends.

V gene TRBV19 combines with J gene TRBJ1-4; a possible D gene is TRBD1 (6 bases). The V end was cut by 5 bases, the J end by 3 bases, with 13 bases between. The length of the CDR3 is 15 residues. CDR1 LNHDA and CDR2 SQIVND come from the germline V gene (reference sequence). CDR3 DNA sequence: TGTGCCAGTAGTCGTGGACAGACTTCTAATGAAAAACTGTTTTTT. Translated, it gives CASSRGQTSNEKLFF.